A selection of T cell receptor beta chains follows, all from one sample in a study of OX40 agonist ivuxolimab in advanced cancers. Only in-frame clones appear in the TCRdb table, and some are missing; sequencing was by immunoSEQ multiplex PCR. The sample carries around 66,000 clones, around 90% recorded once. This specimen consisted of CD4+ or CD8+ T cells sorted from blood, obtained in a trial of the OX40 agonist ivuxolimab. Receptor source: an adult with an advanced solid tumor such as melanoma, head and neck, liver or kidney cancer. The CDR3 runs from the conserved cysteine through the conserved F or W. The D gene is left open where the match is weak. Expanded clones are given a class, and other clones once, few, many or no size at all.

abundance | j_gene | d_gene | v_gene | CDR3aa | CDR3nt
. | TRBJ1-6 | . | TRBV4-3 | CASSQEKGLGSPLHF | TGCGCCAGCAGCCAAGAGAAGGGATTGGGCTCACCCCTCCACTTT
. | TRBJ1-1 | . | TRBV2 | CASSTERDTEAFF | TGTGCCAGCAGCACGGAGCGGGACACTGAAGCTTTCTTT
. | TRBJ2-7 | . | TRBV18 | CASSPLQTSYEQYF | TGTGCCAGCTCACCACTACAGACATCCTACGAGCAGTACTTC
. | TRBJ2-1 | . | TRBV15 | CATSRGGPPINNEQFF | TGTGCCACCAGCAGAGGTGGGCCCCCGATTAACAATGAGCAGTTCTTC
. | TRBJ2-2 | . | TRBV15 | CATSREQGSPGELFF | TGTGCCACCAGCAGAGAACAGGGTAGCCCCGGGGAGCTGTTTTTT
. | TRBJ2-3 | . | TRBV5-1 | CASSSDRPTDTQYF | TGCGCCAGCAGCTCCGACAGACCCACAGATACGCAGTATTTT
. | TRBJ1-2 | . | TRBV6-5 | CASSSGTGRDYTF | TGTGCCAGCAGTTCCGGGACGGGTAGAGACTACACCTTC
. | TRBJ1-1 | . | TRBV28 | CASRLSLGGAEAFF | TGTGCCAGCAGATTAAGTCTTGGGGGGGCGGAAGCTTTCTTT
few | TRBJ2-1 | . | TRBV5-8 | CASSVGGAGEQFF | TGTGCCAGCAGCGTTGGGGGGGCGGGTGAGCAGTTCTTC
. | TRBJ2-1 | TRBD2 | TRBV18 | CASSPTTTSGRAISEQFF | TGTGCCAGCTCACCGACGACGACTAGCGGGAGGGCCATTAGTGAGCAGTTCTTC
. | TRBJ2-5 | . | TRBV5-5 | CASSPTGSHETQYF | TGTGCCAGCAGCCCAACAGGGTCTCATGAGACCCAGTACTTC
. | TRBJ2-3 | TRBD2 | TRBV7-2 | CASSFTLAARTDTQYF | TGTGCCAGCAGCTTCACACTAGCGGCGCGCACAGATACGCAGTATTTT
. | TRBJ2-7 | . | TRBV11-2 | CASSSDSHEQYF | TGTGCCAGCAGCTCGGACAGCCACGAGCAGTACTTC
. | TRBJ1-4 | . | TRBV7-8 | CASSLHAGTNEKLFF | TGTGCCAGCAGCCTACACGCCGGGACGAATGAAAAACTGTTTTTT
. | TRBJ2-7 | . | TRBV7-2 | CASSLPIGPGREQYF | TGTGCCAGCAGCTTACCTATTGGGCCTGGAAGGGAGCAGTACTTC
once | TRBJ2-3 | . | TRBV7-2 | CASSLGGAPTDTQYF | TGTGCCAGCAGCTTAGGGGGGGCCCCCACAGATACGCAGTATTTT
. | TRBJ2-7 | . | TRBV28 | CASSSGLSAYEQYF | TGTGCCAGCAGCTCTGGGCTATCCGCCTACGAGCAGTACTTC
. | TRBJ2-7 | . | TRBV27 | CASSLGRNNPYEQYF | TGTGCCAGCAGTTTAGGGAGGAACAACCCCTACGAGCAGTACTTC
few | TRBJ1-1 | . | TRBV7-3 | CASSPSVVFF | TGTGCCAGCAGCCCCAGTGTTGTATTCTTT
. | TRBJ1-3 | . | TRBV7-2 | CASSLRIEGPSSGNTIYF | TGTGCCAGCAGCTTAAGGATTGAGGGGCCGAGCTCTGGAAACACCATATATTTT
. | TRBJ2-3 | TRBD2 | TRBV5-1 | CASSLTSGFTDTQYF | TGCGCCAGCAGCTTGACTAGCGGATTCACAGATACGCAGTATTTT
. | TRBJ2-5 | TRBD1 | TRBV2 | CASRKTGALQETQYF | TGTGCCAGCAGGAAGACAGGGGCCTTACAAGAGACCCAGTACTTC
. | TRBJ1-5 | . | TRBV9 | CASSVTETGQPQHF | TGTGCCAGCAGCGTAACTGAAACAGGGCAGCCCCAGCATTTT
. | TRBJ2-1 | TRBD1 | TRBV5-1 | CASSLGQGFFDNEQFF | TGCGCCAGCAGCTTGGGACAGGGGTTCTTCGACAATGAGCAGTTCTTC
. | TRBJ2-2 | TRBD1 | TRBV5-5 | CASSRGAGGSGELFF | TGTGCCAGCAGCCGTGGGGCAGGGGGCTCCGGGGAGCTGTTTTTT
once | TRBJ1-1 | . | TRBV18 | CASSPKVQVGTEAFF | TGTGCCAGCTCGCCCAAGGTCCAGGTGGGCACTGAAGCTTTCTTT
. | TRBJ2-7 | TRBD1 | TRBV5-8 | CASSLTPWDRDYEQYF | TGTGCCAGCAGCTTGACGCCTTGGGACAGGGACTACGAGCAGTACTTC
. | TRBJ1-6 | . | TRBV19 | CASQRDTDSPLHF | TGTGCCAGCCAACGGGACACTGATTCACCCCTCCACTTT
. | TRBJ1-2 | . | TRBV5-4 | CASSTPHSLAVDYGYTF | TGTGCCAGCAGTACCCCTCATTCCTTAGCGGTCGACTATGGCTACACCTTC
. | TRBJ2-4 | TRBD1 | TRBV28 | CASSLGQGIAKNIQYF | TGTGCCAGCAGTCTGGGACAGGGGATTGCCAAAAACATTCAGTACTTC
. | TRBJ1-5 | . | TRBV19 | CASSQGYGNQPQHF | TGTGCCAGCTCACAGGGATATGGGAATCAGCCCCAGCATTTT
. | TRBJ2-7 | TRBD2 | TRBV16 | CASSHHSPGLSYEQYF | TGTGCCAGCAGCCATCATTCTCCGGGACTAAGCTACGAGCAGTACTTC
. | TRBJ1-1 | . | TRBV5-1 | CASSLKGENTEAFF | TGTGCCAGCAGCTTGAAGGGCGAGAACACTGAAGCTTTCTTT
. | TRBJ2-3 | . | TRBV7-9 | CASSLDSVIRDTQYF | TGTGCCAGCAGCTTAGACTCTGTTATCAGAGATACGCAGTATTTT
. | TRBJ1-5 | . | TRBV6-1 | CASRPNQPQHF | TGTGCCAGCAGACCGAATCAGCCCCAGCATTTT
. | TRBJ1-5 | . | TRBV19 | CASSEPFGLNQPQHF | TGTGCCAGTAGCGAACCCTTCGGACTAAATCAGCCCCAGCATTTT
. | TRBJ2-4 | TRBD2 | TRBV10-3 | CAISEAGEENIQYF | TGTGCCATCAGTGAAGCGGGGGAAGAAAACATTCAGTACTTC